This T cell receptor (beta chain) was captured by sequencing in a study of CD8 T cells in Susac syndrome. Treatment-naive patients with stable or active relapsing-remitting disease served as multiple sclerosis controls. RNA amounts of roughly 0.5 to 1 ug underwent reverse transcription with random hexamers. Amplification of TCR beta CDR3 used immunoSEQ multiplex PCR across 54 Vbeta and 13 Jbeta. MiXCR was run by TCRdb on the immunoSEQ multiplex PCR reads, yielding one entry per CDR3 protein. Among over 300,000 distinct CDR3 sequences listed, approximately 90% were seen once. Trimming removed 5 bases from V and 4 bases from J; junction bases left unmatched: 11. This CDR3 is 15 amino acids long. Looked up from germline, CDR1 is SGHDT and CDR2 is YYEEEE.

The sequence came from a human donor with multiple sclerosis. The sample comprised CD4+ T cells from PBMCs. The chain combines TRBV5-6 with TRBJ2-7, with 8 bases aligning to TRBD2. CDR3 nucleotides: TGTGCCAGCAGGATGGGATTAGCGGGGATGTACGAGCAGTACTTC. Amino acid sequence: CASRMGLAGMYEQYF.